A single sample is the source of the 31 T cell receptor beta chains below, sequenced in a study of cytomegalovirus exposure and HLA in healthy donors. With 60 Vbeta and 13 Jbeta primers, the PCR was carried out. The repertoire was sequenced with immunoSEQ multiplex PCR; TCRdb's copy has only in-frame clones and lacks some. This sample has some 140,000 clones, with more than 70% found just once. The sample was PBMCs. These receptor sequences come from a man in his thirties or forties in good health and CMV-seronegative.

V gene TRBV28 combines with J gene TRBJ1-5, with 9 bases matching TRBD1. Trimming removed 5 bases from V and 4 bases from J; junction bases left unmatched: 3. Germline CDR1 reads MDHEN; CDR2 reads SYDVKM. This CDR3 is 14 amino acids long. CDR3 in amino acids: CASSPQGANQPQHF. The DNA for the CDR3 is TGTGCCAGCAGTCCACAGGGGGCTAATCAGCCCCAGCATTTT.

The DNA of the CDR3 is TGTGCCAGCAGCGTAGCGGGACAGGCGTTATACGAGCAGTACTTC. The encoded protein is CASSVAGQALYEQYF. This chain links TRBV9 with TRBJ2-5; 8 bases align to TRBD1. Gene TRBJ2-7 matches the end of the DNA better, so the J call may be wrong. Per the germline V gene, CDR1 is SGDLS and CDR2 is YYNGEE. This CDR3 has 15 residues.

The chain employs TRBV5-6 and TRBJ2-5; D might be TRBD2 (7 bases). The V and J ends lost 5 bases and 2 bases respectively, with 16 bases between them. CDR1 and CDR2 (germline): SGHDT, YYEEEE. This CDR3 contains 15 residues. CDR3 sequence reads: CASSFGGAGQETQYF. In nucleotides, the CDR3 is TGTGCCAGCAGTTTTGGGGGGGCGGGTCAAGAGACCCAGTACTTC.

The V gene is TRBV30, the J gene TRBJ1-5; D gene unclear. Looked up from germline, CDR1 is GTSNPN and CDR2 is SVGIG (reference sequence). The CDR3 is 13 residues long. V was clipped by 5 bases and J by 0 bases, with 8 bases between them. The CDR3 DNA reads TGTGCCTGGGGCGGGGATAGCAATCAGCCCCAGCATTTT. Translated: CAWGGDSNQPQHF.

Note on this clone: Distinct nucleotide sequences in the sample also encode this CDR3. This sequence joins TRBV7-8 and TRBJ2-3; the D is unclear. Germline V gives CDR1 SGHVS, CDR2 FQNEAQ. V was trimmed by 5 bases and J by 0 bases, leaving 3 bases between them. This CDR3 is built from 12 residues. The CDR3 reads CASSPSTDTQYF. Here the CDR3 DNA reads TGTGCCAGCAGCCCTAGCACAGATACGCAGTATTTT. Variable domain in full (rest from reference TRBV7-8 and TRBJ2-3): GAGVSQSPRYKVAKRGQDVALRCDPISGHVSLFWYQQALGQGPEFLTYFQNEAQLDKSGLPSDRFFAERPEGSVSTLKIQRTQQEDSAVYLCASSPSTDTQYFGPGTRLTVL.

This clone was counted between two and nine times. J is TRBJ1-3 and V is TRBV6-5; 10 nucleotides agree with TRBD1. Germline lookup yields CDR1 MNHEY and CDR2 SVGAGI. The length of the CDR3 is 14 residues. With 6 bases clipped from V and 6 bases from J, the junction kept 5 bases outside the gene matches. The CDR3 DNA is TGTGCCAGCAGCTCCGGGACAGGGGTAAACACCATATATTTT. It yields the protein CASSSGTGVNTIYF.

This chain links TRBV9 with TRBJ1-5, with D possibly being TRBD1 (6 bases). CDR3 length: 15 residues. Germline assignment: CDR1 SGDLS and CDR2 YYNGEE. Trimming left V 3 bases short and J 0 bases short, with 10 bases between. This chain's CDR3 is CASSASGVSNQPQHF. CDR3 in DNA: TGTGCCAGCAGCGCCTCAGGGGTTAGCAATCAGCCCCAGCATTTT.

This sequence joins TRBV4-2 and TRBJ2-7; 8 bases align to TRBD2. This CDR3 comprises 15 residues. V gave up 4 bases and J gave up 3 bases; unmatched junction bases: 8. CDR1 and CDR2 (germline): LGHNA, YNFKEQ. The CDR3 DNA reads as TGTGCCAGCAGCCCACTCCTAGCGGGTGGCTACGAGCAGTACTTC. As protein: CASSPLLAGGYEQYF.

DNA of the CDR3: TGTGCCAGCATTCTCGTTCTGGCGGGCCGCTCTGGGGCCAACGTCCTGACTTTC. Translating gives CASILVLAGRSGANVLTF. The chain is built from TRBV6-4 and TRBJ2-6, with TRBD2 as a possible D gene (5 bases). Germline V gene lookup returns CDR1 MRHNA and CDR2 SNTAGT. V was pared by 7 bases and J by 0 bases, with 19 bases between. The CDR3 loop spans 18 amino acids.

V is TRBV28 and J is TRBJ2-1; 12 bases are shared with TRBD2. Unmatched junction bases numbered 7, after V lost 5 bases and J lost 8 bases. This CDR3 region has 15 residues. Looked up from germline, CDR1 is MDHEN and CDR2 is SYDVKM. The CDR3 DNA is TGTGCCAGCAGTCTAGGACTAGCGGGAAGTGATGAGCAGTTCTTC. It translates to CASSLGLAGSDEQFF.

The chain couples TRBV2 to TRBJ2-1; no reliable D call. Germline V CDR1 and CDR2: SNHLY, FYNNEI. Trimming pared 4 bases from V and 5 bases from J, leaving 9 bases between. The CDR3 has 13 amino acids. The CDR3 bases are TGTGCCAGCAGTGTTCTTACTGACAATGAGCAGTTCTTC. This translates into CASSVLTDNEQFF.

The chain carries TRBV7-3 and TRBJ2-3; unclear D gene. Trimming stripped 1 base from V and 2 bases from J, with 4 bases between. The CDR3 spans 13 residues. Germline-derived CDR1 and CDR2 are SGHTA and FQGTGA. The CDR3 coding sequence is TGTGCCAGCAGCTTAATAGCCACAGATACGCAGTATTTT. It encodes CASSLIATDTQYF. The full variable domain, with the rest looked up from reference TRBV7-3 and TRBJ2-3, is GAGVSQTPSNKVTEKGKYVELRCDPISGHTALYWYRQSLGQGPEFLIYFQGTGAADDSGLPNDRFFAVRPEGSVSTLKIQRTERGDSAVYLCASSLIATDTQYFGPGTRLTVL.

The rearrangement links TRBV7-3 to TRBJ2-3; the match to TRBD2 covers 9 bases. Trimming cost V 5 bases and J 4 bases; bases outside gene matches: 10. CDR3 length: 16 amino acids. CDR1 and CDR2 from the germline V gene are SGHTA and FQGTGA. CDR3 amino acids: CASSPGAGGRADTQYF. CDR3 DNA sequence: TGTGCCAGCAGCCCAGGGGCGGGAGGGCGGGCAGATACGCAGTATTTT. Full variable domain (outside the CDR3, taken from reference TRBV7-3 and TRBJ2-3): GAGVSQTPSNKVTEKGKYVELRCDPISGHTALYWYRQSLGQGPEFLIYFQGTGAADDSGLPNDRFFAVRPEGSVSTLKIQRTERGDSAVYLCASSPGAGGRADTQYFGPGTRLTVL.

This chain joins TRBV27 and TRBJ2-1; 8 bases are shared with TRBD2. Germline V gives CDR1 MNHEY, CDR2 SMNVEV (reference sequence). The ends lost 2 bases at V and 1 base at J; junction bases unmatched: 4. The length of the CDR3 is 16 residues. As DNA, the CDR3 is TGTGCCAGCAGTTTAAGCGGGAGTTCGTCCTACAATGAGCAGTTCTTC. The encoded protein is CASSLSGSSSYNEQFF.

J is TRBJ1-2 and V is TRBV12-2; the table's D call, TRBD1, was not checked against the DNA. TRBV12-2 represents a pseudogene. The CDR3 is 15 residues long. CDR3 nucleotides: TGTGCAAGTCGCTTACCCCCAGGGGGCGAGGATGGCTACACCTTC. Translation gives CASRLPPGGEDGYTF.

The genes are TRBV15 and TRBJ2-5; 7 bases are a match to TRBD2. V lost 2 bases, J lost 7 bases, and 10 bases stayed unmatched. The CDR3 length is 15 residues. The germline CDR1 and CDR2 sequences are LNHNV and YYDKDF (reference sequence). The CDR3 is CATSRTGAPGGTQYF. The CDR3 DNA sequence: TGTGCCACCAGCAGAACCGGGGCCCCGGGAGGGACCCAGTACTTC. Together with reference TRBV15 and TRBJ2-5, the CDR3 gives the full variable domain: DAMVIQNPRYQVTQFGKPVTLSCSQTLNHNVMYWYQQKSSQAPKLLFHYYDKDFNNEADTPDNFQSRRPNTSFCFLDIRSPGLGDTAMYLCATSRTGAPGGTQYFGPGTRLLVL.

The chain joins TRBV19 to TRBJ1-1; D gene ambiguous. Germline CDR1 reads LNHDA; CDR2 reads SQIVND (reference sequence). V lost 1 base and J lost 1, with 7 bases in between. This CDR3 contains 14 residues. For the CDR3, the DNA is TGTGCCAGTAGTATAGCAACAGCGAACACTGAAGCTTTCTTT. This translates into CASSIATANTEAFF.

In its sample, this clone was seen a few times. This sequence joins TRBV29-1 and TRBJ2-5, with TRBD2 as a possible D gene (6 bases). The V gene lost 6 bases and the J gene lost 0 bases, with 8 bases spanning the gap. From germline, CDR1 is SQVTM and CDR2 ANQGSEA. CDR3 length: 12 amino acids. CDR3: CSVGGDQETQYF. CDR3 DNA sequence: TGCAGCGTGGGCGGGGACCAAGAGACCCAGTACTTC.

The rearrangement links TRBV30 to TRBJ1-5; D unresolved. This CDR3 is 14 amino acids long. Germline V gene sequence: CDR1 GTSNPN, CDR2 SVGIG (reference sequence). Trimming stripped 2 bases from V and 6 bases from J, with 14 bases between. The CDR3 region has the DNA TGTGCCTGGAGTCAGGTTCACCGCGCTCAGCCCCAGCATTTT. This translates into CAWSQVHRAQPQHF.

The chain couples TRBV5-1 to TRBJ1-4, with TRBD1 identical over 7 bases. The CDR3 totals 17 residues. V gave up 4 bases and J gave up 2 bases; unmatched junction bases: 11. Germline loops: CDR1 SGHRS, CDR2 YFSETQ. In nucleotides, the CDR3 is TGCGCCAGCAGCCAATCGCCGACAGGGAAGACTAATGAAAAACTGTTTTTT. Its protein is CASSQSPTGKTNEKLFF.

The gene calls are TRBV19 and TRBJ1-5; D is possibly TRBD1 (5 bases). V lost 5 bases and J 0 bases, leaving 11 bases between the germline ends. This CDR3 contains 15 residues. The germline CDR1 and CDR2 sequences are LNHDA and SQIVND (reference sequence). The CDR3, as DNA: TGTGCCAGTAGTCCAGGGTCTGGTAGCAATCAGCCCCAGCATTTT. It codes for CASSPGSGSNQPQHF.

There are a few counts of this clone. The V and J genes are TRBV2 and TRBJ1-5; 9 positions match TRBD1. V trimming: 5 bases; J trimming: 7 bases; junction bases outside the gene matches: 9. This CDR3 contains 15 residues. Looked up from germline, CDR1 is SNHLY and CDR2 is FYNNEI. CDR3 loop: CASSLETGGEQPQHF. DNA of the CDR3: TGTGCCAGCAGTCTCGAAACAGGGGGCGAACAGCCCCAGCATTTT.

The chain employs TRBV19 and TRBJ1-2; 7 bases align to TRBD1. This CDR3 spans 16 amino acids. V shed 5 bases, J shed 7 bases, and the junction held 16 bases outside the gene matches. Germline V gene sequence: CDR1 LNHDA, CDR2 SQIVND (reference sequence). The CDR3: CASSLTDRERTSGYTF. CDR3 in DNA: TGTGCCAGTAGTCTGACTGACAGGGAAAGAACATCTGGCTACACCTTC.

This clone occurred a few times. The gene calls are TRBV4-1 and TRBJ1-1; D is ambiguous. Germline V gene lookup returns CDR1 MGHRA and CDR2 YSYEKL. Trimming removed 0 bases at V and 7 bases at J, with 9 bases between. The CDR3 totals 13 residues. The CDR3 DNA sequence: TGCGCCAGCAGCCAAGATCCCGGGTTTGAAGCTTTCTTT. Its protein product is CASSQDPGFEAFF.

V is TRBV2 and J is TRBJ2-7, with 11 bases that match TRBD2. CDR1 is SNHLY and CDR2 is FYNNEI in the germline V gene. This CDR3 region has 15 residues. J gave up 7 bases and V 6 bases, and 11 bases lay outside the gene matches. The CDR3, as DNA: TGTGCCAGCAGGCCCGCCGGGACTAGCGGACTGGAGCAGTACTTC. This sequence encodes CASRPAGTSGLEQYF. Full variable domain (rest looked up from reference TRBV2 and TRBJ2-7): EPEVTQTPSHQVTQMGQEVILRCVPISNHLYFYWYRQILGQKVEFLVSFYNNEISEKSEIFDDQFSVERPDGSNFTLKIRSTKLEDSAMYFCASRPAGTSGLEQYFGPGTRLTVT.

The V call is TRBV27, the J call TRBJ1-1; D unresolved. Trimming cost V 4 bases and J 0 bases, with 15 bases left between them. This CDR3 has 16 residues. Germline assignment: CDR1 MNHEY and CDR2 SMNVEV (reference sequence). Here the CDR3 DNA reads TGTGCCAGCAGTTCATCCCTTGCACGGGTGAACACTGAAGCTTTCTTT. Protein: CASSSSLARVNTEAFF.

This sequence joins TRBV25-1 and TRBJ2-5, with a weak D call TRBD2 (5 bases). There are 12 residues in the CDR3. V was cut by 4 bases and J by 5 bases, with 8 bases left in between. Germline V CDR1 and CDR2: MGHDK, SYGVNS. This chain's CDR3 is CASSGPGETQYF. The CDR3 nucleotides read TGTGCCAGCAGTGGGCCGGGGGAGACCCAGTACTTC.

The gene calls are TRBV19 and TRBJ2-7, with unresolved D. Germline lookup yields CDR1 LNHDA and CDR2 SQIVND (reference sequence). The CDR3 is 14 amino acids. DNA for the CDR3: TGTGCGTGTTCCCCGCGGATTAGCTCCTACGAGCAGTACTTC. Amino acid sequence: CACSPRISSYEQYF.

Of note for this clone: One end of the junction does not line up with germline, which may come from a read error. In nucleotides, the CDR3 is TGTGCCAGCAGCCAAGAAGCGTCGGCGGGGGCCACCTACGAGCAACGCTTC. Protein sequence: CASSQEASAGATYEQRF. The chain couples TRBV4-2 to TRBJ2-7, with D possibly TRBD2 on 7 matching bases. The germline gives CDR1 LGHNA, CDR2 YNFKEQ. The CDR3 has 17 residues.

The chain carries TRBV10-1 and TRBJ2-3, with 7 bases fitting TRBD1. J lost 3 bases, V lost 3 bases, and 6 bases had no gene match. Germline V gene data show CDR1 as WNHNN and CDR2 as SYGVQD (reference sequence). This CDR3 contains 15 residues. The CDR3 region is CASSDMRGRTDTQYF. DNA for the CDR3: TGCGCCAGCAGTGATATGAGGGGGCGGACAGATACGCAGTATTTT.

The chain is built from TRBV9 and TRBJ2-3, with a weak D call TRBD2 (5 bases). The CDR3 length is 14 residues. The V gene lost 3 bases and the J gene lost 4 bases, with 12 bases spanning the gap. Germline V gene lookup returns CDR1 SGDLS and CDR2 YYNGEE. DNA for the CDR3: TGTGCCAGCAGCGGTACTCGGGGTTCAGATACGCAGTATTTT. Protein: CASSGTRGSDTQYF.